The clone carrying this T cell receptor (beta chain) showed up many times. Its specificity is unknown. Synthesis of cDNA was carried out by template-switch 5'RACE. The reaction used 10-nucleotide random UMIs. Sequencing runs each generated in excess of 200 million TCR-beta sequences derived from 15-18 subjects. MiXCR, run by TCRdb on the 5' RACE reads, gives a single entry per CDR3 protein. The profile shows 17,000 or so distinct CDR3 sequences, around a tenth of them singletons. The sample comes from a study of neurological immune-mediated disorders. Study-level results: Across subjects, expanded clones had no CDR3 amino acid sequences in common, pointing to private repertoires in all groups.

The ends lost 5 bases at V and 1 base at J; junction bases unmatched: 8. The CDR3 is made up of 18 amino acids. Germline values: CDR1 MDHEN, CDR2 SYDVKM. The sequence was collected from a woman aged 50 to 60 in good health. Material: CD8+ T cells from blood. The chain employs TRBV28 and TRBJ2-2, with 12 bases lining up with TRBD2. The CDR3: CASSPLAGGGENTGELFF. DNA for the CDR3: TGTGCCAGCAGTCCACTAGCGGGGGGCGGAGAGAACACCGGGGAGCTGTTTTTT.